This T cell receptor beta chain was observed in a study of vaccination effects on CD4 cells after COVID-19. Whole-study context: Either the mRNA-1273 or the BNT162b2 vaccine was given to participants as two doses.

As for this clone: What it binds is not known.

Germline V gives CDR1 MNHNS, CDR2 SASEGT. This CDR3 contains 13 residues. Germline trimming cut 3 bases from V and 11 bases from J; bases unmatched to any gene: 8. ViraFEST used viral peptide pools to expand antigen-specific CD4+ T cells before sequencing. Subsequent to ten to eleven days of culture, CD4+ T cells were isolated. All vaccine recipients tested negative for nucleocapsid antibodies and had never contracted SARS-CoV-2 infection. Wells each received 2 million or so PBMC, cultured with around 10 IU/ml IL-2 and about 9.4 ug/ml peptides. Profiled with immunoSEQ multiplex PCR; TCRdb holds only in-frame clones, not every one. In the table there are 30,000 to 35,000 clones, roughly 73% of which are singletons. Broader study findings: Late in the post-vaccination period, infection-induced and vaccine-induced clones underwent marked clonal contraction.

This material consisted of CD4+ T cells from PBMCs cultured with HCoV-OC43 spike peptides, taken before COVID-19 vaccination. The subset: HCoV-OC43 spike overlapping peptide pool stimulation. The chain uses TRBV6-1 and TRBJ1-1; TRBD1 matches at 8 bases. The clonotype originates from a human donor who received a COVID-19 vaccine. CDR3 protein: CASSDAGGRYAFF. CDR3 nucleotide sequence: TGTGCCAGCAGTGATGCAGGGGGCCGCTATGCTTTCTTT.